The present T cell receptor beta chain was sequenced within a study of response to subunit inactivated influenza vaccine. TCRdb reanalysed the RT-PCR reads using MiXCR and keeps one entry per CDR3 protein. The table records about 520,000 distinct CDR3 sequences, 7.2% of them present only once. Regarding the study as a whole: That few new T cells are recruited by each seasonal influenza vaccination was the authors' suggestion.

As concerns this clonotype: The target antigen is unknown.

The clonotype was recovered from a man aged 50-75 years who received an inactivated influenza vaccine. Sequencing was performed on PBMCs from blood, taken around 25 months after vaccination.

CDR3 region: CASSVDEGGHRNTGELFF. As DNA, the CDR3 is TGTGCCAGCAGCGTAGATGAAGGGGGTCATCGCAACACCGGGGAGCTGTTTTTT. The gene calls are TRBV9 and TRBJ2-2, with D possibly TRBD1 on 6 matching bases. The CDR3 covers 18 residues. The V gene's germline CDR1 is SGDLS and CDR2 YYNGEE. V was shortened by 0 bases and J by 2 bases, with 17 bases between the two germline ends.